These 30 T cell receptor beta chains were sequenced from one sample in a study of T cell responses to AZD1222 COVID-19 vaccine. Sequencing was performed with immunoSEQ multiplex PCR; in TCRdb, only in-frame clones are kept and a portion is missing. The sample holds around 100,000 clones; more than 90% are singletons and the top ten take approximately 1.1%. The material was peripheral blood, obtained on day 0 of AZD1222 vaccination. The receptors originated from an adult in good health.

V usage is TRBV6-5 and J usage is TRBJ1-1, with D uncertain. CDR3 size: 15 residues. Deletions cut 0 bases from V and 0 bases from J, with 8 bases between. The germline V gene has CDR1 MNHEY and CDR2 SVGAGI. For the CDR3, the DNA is TGTGCCAGCAGTTACTCGGTCAACATGAACACTGAAGCTTTCTTT. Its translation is CASSYSVNMNTEAFF.

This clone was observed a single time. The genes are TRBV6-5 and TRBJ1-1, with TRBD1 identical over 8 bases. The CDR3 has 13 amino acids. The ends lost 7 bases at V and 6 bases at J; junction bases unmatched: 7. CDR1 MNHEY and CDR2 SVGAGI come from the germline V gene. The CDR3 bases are TGTGCCAGCAATAGGGACAGGACTTCTGAAGCTTTCTTT. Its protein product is CASNRDRTSEAFF.

The CDR3 DNA reads TGTGCCAGCTCACCCCCCCCAGGGAACTATGGCTACACCTTC. Protein: CASSPPPGNYGYTF. This rearrangement joins TRBV18 to TRBJ1-2, with TRBD1 as a possible D gene (5 bases). Trimming took off 3 bases at V and 2 bases at J, with 10 bases between the two ends. Germline V gene lookup returns CDR1 KGHSH and CDR2 LQKENI. The CDR3 length is 14 residues. The full variable domain, rest sourced from reference TRBV18 and TRBJ1-2, is NAGVMQNPRHLVRRRGQEARLRCSPMKGHSHVYWYRQLPEEGLKFMVYLQKENIIDESGMPKERFSAEFPKEGPSILRIQQVVRGDSAAYFCASSPPPGNYGYTFGSGTRLTVV.

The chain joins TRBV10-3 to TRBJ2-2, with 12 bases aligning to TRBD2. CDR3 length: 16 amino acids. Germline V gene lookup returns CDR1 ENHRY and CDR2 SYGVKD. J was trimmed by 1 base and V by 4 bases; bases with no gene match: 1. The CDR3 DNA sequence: TGTGCCATCAGTGGGACTAGCGGGATGAACACCGGGGAGCTGTTTTTT. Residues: CAISGTSGMNTGELFF.

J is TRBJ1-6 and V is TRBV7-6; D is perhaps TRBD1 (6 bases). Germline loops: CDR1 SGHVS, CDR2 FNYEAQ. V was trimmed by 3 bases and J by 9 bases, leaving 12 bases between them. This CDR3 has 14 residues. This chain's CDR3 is CASSFSGTLSPLHF. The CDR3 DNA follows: TGTGCCAGCAGCTTCTCCGGGACACTTTCACCCCTCCACTTT.

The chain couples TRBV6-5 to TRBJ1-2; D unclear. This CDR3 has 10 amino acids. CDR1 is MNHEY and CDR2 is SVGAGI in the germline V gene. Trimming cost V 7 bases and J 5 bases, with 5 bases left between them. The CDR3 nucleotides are TGTGCCAGCACGGGGTATGGCTACACCTTC. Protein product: CASTGYGYTF.

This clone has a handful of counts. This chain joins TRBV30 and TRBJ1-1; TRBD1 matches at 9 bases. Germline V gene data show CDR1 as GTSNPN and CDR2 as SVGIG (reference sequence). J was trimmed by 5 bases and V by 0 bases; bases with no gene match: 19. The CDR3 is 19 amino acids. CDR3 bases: TGTGCCTGGAGTGTCCACTCATCCTACTACGGGGACAGGGTGACTGAAGCTTTCTTT. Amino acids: CAWSVHSSYYGDRVTEAFF.

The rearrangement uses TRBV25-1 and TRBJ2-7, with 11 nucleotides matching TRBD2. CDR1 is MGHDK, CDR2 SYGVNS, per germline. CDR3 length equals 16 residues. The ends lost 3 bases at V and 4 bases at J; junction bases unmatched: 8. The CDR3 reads CASSEASGRNKYEQYF. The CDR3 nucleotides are TGTGCCAGCAGTGAGGCTAGCGGGAGGAATAAGTACGAGCAGTACTTC.

CDR3 sequence reads: CATSDPLDSRNYNEQFF. CDR3 DNA: TGTGCCACCAGTGATCCCCTGGACTCAAGAAACTACAATGAGCAGTTCTTC. V is TRBV24-1 and J is TRBJ2-1; D is possibly TRBD2 (5 bases). Germline V gene lookup returns CDR1 KGHDR and CDR2 SFDVKD. V shed 3 bases and J shed 3 bases, with 17 bases lying between them. The CDR3 is 17 amino acids.

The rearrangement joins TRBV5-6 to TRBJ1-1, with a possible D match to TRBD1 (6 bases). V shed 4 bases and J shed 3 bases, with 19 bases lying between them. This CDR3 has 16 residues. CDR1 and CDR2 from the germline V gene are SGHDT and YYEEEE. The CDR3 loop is CASSRGGYLRYTEAFF. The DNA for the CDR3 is TGTGCCAGCAGCCGAGGGGGGTATTTGAGGTACACTGAAGCTTTCTTT.

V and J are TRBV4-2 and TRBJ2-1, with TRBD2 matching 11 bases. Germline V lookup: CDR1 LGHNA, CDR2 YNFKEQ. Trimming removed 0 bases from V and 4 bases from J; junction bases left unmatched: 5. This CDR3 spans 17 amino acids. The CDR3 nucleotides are TGTGCCAGCAGCCAAGAAGGTAGCGGGGGGGTGTACAATGAGCAGTTCTTC. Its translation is CASSQEGSGGVYNEQFF.

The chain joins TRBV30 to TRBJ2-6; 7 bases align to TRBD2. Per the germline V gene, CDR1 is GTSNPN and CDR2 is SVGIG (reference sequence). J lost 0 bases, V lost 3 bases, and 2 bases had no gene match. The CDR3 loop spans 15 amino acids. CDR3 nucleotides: TGTGCCTGGAGCCGGGGGGACTCTGGGGCCAACGTCCTGACTTTC. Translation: CAWSRGDSGANVLTF.

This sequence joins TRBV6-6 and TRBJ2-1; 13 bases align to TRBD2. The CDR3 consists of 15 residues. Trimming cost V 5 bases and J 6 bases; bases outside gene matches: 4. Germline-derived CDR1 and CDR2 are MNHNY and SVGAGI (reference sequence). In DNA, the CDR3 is TGTGCCAGCAGTCGGACTAGCGGGAGTGGCAATGAGCAGTTCTTC. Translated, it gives CASSRTSGSGNEQFF.

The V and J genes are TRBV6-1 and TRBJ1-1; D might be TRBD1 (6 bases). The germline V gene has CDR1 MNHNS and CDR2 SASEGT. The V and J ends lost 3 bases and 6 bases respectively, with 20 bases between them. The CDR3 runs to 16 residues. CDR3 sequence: CASSDRHETGRPEAFF. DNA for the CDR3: TGTGCCAGCAGTGACCGCCATGAAACAGGGCGGCCTGAAGCTTTCTTT.

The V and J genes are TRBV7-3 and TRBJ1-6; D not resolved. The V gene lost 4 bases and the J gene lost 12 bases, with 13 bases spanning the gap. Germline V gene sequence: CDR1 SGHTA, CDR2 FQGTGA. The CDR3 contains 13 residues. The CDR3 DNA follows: TGTGCCAGCAGCTCCAATCCGGGAGGACCCCTCCACTTT. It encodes CASSSNPGGPLHF.

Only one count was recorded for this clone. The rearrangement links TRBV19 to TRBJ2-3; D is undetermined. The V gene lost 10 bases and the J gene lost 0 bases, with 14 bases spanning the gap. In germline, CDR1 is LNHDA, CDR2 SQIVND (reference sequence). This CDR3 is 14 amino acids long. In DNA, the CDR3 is TGTGCCACCTCAGTGGGTCATAGCACAGATACGCAGTATTTT. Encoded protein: CATSVGHSTDTQYF.

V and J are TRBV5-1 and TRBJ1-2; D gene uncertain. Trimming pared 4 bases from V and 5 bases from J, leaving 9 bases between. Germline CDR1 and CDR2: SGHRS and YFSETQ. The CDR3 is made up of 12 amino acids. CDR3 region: CASSPEGYGYTF. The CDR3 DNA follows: TGCGCCAGCAGCCCCGAAGGTTATGGCTACACCTTC.

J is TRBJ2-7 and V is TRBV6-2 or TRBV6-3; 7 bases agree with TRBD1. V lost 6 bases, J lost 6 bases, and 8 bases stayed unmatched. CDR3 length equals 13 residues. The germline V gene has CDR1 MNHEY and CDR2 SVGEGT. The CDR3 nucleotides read TGTGCCAGCAGACCTACAGGGGCCGGCGAGCAGTACTTC. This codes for CASRPTGAGEQYF.

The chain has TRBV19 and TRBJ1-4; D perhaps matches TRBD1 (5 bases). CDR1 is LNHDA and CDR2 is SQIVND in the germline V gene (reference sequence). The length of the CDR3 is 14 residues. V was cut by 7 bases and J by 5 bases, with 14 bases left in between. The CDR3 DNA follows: TGTGCCAGTAACCGCCGGGGCCAAAATGAAAAACTGTTTTTT. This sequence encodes CASNRRGQNEKLFF.

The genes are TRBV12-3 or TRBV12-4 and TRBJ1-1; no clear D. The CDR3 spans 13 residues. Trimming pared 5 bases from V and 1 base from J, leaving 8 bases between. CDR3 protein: CASSTRPNTEAFF. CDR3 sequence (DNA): TGTGCCAGCAGTACTAGGCCGAACACTGAAGCTTTCTTT.

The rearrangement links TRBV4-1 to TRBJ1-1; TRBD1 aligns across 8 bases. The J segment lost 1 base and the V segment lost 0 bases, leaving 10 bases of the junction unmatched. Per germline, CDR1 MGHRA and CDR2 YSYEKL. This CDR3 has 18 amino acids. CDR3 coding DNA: TGCGCCAGCAGCCAAGATCCGCCGTTCGGACAGGGGAACACTGAAGCTTTCTTT. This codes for CASSQDPPFGQGNTEAFF.

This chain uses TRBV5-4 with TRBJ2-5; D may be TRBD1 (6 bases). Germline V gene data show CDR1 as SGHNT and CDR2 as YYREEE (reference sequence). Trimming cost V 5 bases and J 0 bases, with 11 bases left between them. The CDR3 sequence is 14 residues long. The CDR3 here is CASSPDRNQETQYF. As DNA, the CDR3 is TGTGCCAGCAGTCCTGACAGGAACCAAGAGACCCAGTACTTC.

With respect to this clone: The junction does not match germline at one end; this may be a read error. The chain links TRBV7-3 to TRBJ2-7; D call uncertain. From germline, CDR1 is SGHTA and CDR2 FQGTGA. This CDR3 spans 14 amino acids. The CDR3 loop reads CASSLTGPGDEQYF. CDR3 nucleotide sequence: TGTGCCAGCAGCCTAACCGGGCCTGGCGACGAGCAGTACTTC.

The CDR3, as DNA: TGTGCCAGCAGCTTAGGTGCGGTTAGCTCCTACGAGCAGTACTTC. Its protein is CASSLGAVSSYEQYF. The chain links TRBV11-2 to TRBJ2-7; D unclear. The CDR3 covers 15 residues. From germline, CDR1 is SGHAT and CDR2 FQNNGV. V lost 1 base and J 0 bases, leaving 10 bases between the germline ends.

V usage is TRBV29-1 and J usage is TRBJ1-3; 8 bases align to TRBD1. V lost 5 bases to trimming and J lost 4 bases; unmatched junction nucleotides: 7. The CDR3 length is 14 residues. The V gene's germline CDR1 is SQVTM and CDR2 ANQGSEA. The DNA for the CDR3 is TGCAGCGTTTTGGACAGGGTACACGGAAACACCATATATTTT. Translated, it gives CSVLDRVHGNTIYF.

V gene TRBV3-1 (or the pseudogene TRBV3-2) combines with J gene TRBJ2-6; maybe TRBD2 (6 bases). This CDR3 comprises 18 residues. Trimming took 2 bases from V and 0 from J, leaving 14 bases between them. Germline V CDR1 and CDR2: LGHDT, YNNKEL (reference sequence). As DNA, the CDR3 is TGTGCCAGCAGCCAATCGGGCGGGAAGCTCTCTGGGGCCAACGTCCTGACTTTC. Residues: CASSQSGGKLSGANVLTF.

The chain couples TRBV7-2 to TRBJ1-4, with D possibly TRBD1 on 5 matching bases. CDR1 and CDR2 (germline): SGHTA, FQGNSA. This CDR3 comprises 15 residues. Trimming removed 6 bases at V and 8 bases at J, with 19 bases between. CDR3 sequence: CASRFGRGTQEKLFF. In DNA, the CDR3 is TGTGCCAGCAGATTTGGGCGGGGCACCCAAGAAAAACTGTTTTTT. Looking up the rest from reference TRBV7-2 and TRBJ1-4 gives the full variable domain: GAGVSQSPSNKVTEKGKDVELRCDPISGHTALYWYRQSLGQGLEFLIYFQGNSAPDKSGLPSDRFSAERTGGSVSTLTIQRTQQEDSAVYLCASRFGRGTQEKLFFGSGTQLSVL.

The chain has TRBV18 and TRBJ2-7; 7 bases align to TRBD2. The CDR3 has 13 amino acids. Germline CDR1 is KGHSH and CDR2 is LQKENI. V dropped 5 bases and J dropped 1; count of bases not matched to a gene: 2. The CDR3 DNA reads TGTGCCAGCTCAGGGGGGGGATCCTACGAGCAGTACTTC. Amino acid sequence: CASSGGGSYEQYF. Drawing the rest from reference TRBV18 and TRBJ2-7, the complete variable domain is NAGVMQNPRHLVRRRGQEARLRCSPMKGHSHVYWYRQLPEEGLKFMVYLQKENIIDESGMPKERFSAEFPKEGPSILRIQQVVRGDSAAYFCASSGGGSYEQYFGPGTRLTVT.

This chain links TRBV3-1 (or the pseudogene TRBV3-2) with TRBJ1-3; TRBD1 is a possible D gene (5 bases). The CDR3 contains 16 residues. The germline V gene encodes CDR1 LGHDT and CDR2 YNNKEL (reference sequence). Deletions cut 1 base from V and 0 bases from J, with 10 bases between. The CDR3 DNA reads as TGTGCCAGCAGCCAAGCCGGGACCCGCTCTGGAAACACCATATATTTT. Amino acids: CASSQAGTRSGNTIYF.

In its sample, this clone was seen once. CDR3 protein: CASSPTDRKNEKLFF. CDR3 DNA: TGTGCCAGCAGCCCGACAGATCGAAAAAATGAAAAACTGTTTTTT. V is TRBV3-1 (or the pseudogene TRBV3-2) and J is TRBJ1-4; TRBD1 is a possible D gene (5 bases). The CDR3 totals 15 residues. V lost 4 bases and J 5 bases, leaving 14 bases between the germline ends. Germline V lookup: CDR1 LGHDT, CDR2 YNNKEL (reference sequence).